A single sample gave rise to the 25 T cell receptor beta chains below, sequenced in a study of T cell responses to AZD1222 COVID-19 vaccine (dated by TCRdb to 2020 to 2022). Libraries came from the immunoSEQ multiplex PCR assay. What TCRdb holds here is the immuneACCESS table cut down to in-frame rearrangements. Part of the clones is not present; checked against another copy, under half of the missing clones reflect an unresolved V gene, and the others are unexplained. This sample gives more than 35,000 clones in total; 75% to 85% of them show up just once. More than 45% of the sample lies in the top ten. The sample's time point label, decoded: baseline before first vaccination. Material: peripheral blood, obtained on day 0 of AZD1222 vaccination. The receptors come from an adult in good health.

CDR3 amino acids: CASSEIGWGYTF. In nucleotides, the CDR3 is TGTGCCAGCAGTGAAATTGGTTGGGGCTACACCTTC. V gene TRBV6-4 combines with J gene TRBJ1-2; D is unclear. V lost 3 bases and J lost 8, with 10 bases in between. There are 12 residues in the CDR3. Per germline, CDR1 MRHNA and CDR2 SNTAGT.

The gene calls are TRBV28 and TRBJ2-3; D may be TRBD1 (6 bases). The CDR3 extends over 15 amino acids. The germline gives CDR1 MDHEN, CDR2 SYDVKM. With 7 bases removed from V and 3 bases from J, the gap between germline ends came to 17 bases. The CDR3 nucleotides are TGTGCCAGCAACAAACAGGGAGTGAGGACAGATACGCAGTATTTT. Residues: CASNKQGVRTDTQYF.

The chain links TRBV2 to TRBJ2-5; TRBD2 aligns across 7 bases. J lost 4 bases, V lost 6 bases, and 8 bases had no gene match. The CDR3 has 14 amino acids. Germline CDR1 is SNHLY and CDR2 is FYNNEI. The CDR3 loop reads CASRRGGAGETQYF. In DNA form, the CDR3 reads TGTGCCAGCAGGCGGGGAGGGGCTGGAGAGACCCAGTACTTC.

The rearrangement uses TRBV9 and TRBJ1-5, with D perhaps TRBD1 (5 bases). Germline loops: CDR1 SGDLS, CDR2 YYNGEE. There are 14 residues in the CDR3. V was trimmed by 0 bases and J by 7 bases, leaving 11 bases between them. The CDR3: CASSVEGREQPQHF. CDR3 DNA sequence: TGTGCCAGCAGCGTAGAGGGGCGAGAGCAGCCCCAGCATTTT.

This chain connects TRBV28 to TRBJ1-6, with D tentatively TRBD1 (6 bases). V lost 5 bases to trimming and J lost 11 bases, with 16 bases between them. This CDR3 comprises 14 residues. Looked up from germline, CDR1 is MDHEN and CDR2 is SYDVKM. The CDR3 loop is CASSVNKGVAPLHF. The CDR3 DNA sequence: TGTGCCAGCAGTGTCAATAAGGGGGTAGCACCCCTCCACTTT.

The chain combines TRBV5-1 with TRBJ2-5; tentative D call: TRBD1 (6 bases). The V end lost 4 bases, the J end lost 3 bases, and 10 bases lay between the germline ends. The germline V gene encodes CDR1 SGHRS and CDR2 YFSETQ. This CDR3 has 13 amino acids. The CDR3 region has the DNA TGCGCCAGCAGCCCCCGGACAGAAGAGACCCAGTACTTC. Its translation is CASSPRTEETQYF.

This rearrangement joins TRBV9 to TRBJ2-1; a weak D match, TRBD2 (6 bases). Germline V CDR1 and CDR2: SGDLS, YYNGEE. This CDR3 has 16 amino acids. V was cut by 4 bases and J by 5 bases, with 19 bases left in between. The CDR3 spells CASSPKGGPGNNEQFF. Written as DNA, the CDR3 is TGTGCCAGCAGCCCCAAAGGAGGGCCAGGGAACAATGAGCAGTTCTTC.

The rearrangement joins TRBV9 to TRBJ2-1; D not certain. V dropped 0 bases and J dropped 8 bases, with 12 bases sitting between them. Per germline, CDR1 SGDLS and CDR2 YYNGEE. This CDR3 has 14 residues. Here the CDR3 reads CASSVEDAEDEQFF. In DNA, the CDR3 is TGTGCCAGCAGCGTAGAGGACGCCGAAGATGAGCAGTTCTTC.

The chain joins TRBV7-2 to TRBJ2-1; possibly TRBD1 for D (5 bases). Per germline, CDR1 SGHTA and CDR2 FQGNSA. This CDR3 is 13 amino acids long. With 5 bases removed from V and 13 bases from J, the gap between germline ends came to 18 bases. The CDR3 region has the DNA TGTGCCAGCAGCCCTCCGGCCAGGGTAGCACAGTTCTTC. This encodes CASSPPARVAQFF.

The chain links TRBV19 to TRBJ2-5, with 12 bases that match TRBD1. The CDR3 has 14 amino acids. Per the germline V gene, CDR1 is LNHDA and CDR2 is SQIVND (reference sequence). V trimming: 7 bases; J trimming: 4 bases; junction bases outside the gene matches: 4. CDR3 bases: TGTGCCAGTAAACGGGACAGGGGGCGAGAGACCCAGTACTTC. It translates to CASKRDRGRETQYF.

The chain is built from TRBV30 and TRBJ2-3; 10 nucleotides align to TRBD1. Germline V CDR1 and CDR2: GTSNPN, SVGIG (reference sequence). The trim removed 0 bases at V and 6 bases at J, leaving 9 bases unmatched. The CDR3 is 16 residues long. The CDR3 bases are TGTGCCTGGAGTGTCTTGGGACAGGGGATTCGGGATACGCAGTATTTT. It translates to CAWSVLGQGIRDTQYF.

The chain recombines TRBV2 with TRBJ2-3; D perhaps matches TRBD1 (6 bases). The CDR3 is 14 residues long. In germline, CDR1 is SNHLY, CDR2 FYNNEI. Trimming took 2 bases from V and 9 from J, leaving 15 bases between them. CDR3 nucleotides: TGTGCCAGCAGTGAATTAATAGGGGGTCGGACGCAGTATTTT. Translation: CASSELIGGRTQYF.

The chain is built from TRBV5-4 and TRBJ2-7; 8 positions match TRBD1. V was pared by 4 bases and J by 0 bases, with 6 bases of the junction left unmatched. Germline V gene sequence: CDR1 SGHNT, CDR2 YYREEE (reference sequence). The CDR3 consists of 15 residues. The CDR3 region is CASSPKGQGSYEQYF. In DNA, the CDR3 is TGTGCCAGCAGCCCCAAAGGACAGGGCTCCTACGAGCAGTACTTC. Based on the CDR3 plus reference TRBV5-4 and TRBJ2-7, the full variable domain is ETGVTQSPTHLIKTRGQQVTLRCSSQSGHNTVSWYQQALGQGPQFIFQYYREEENGRGNFPPRFSGLQFPNYSSELNVNALELDDSALYLCASSPKGQGSYEQYFGPGTRLTVT.

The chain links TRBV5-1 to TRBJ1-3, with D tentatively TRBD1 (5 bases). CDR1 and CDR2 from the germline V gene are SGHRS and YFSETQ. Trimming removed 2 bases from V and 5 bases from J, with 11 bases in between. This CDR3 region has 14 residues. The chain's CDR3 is CASSFSEGRNTIYF. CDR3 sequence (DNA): TGCGCCAGCAGCTTTTCGGAGGGGAGAAACACCATATATTTT.

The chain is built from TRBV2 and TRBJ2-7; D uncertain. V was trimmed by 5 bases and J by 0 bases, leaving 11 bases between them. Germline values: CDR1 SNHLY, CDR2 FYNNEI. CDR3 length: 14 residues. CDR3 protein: CASSNTLYSYEQYF. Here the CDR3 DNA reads TGTGCCAGCAGTAACACCCTATACTCCTACGAGCAGTACTTC.

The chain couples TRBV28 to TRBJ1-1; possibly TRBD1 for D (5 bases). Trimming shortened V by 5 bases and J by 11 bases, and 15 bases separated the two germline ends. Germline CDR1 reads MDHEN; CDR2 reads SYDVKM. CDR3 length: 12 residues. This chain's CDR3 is CASSGGGSLAFF. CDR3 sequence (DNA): TGTGCCAGCAGTGGGGGGGGGAGTCTGGCTTTCTTT. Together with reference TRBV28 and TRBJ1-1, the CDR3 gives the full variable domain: DVKVTQSSRYLVKRTGEKVFLECVQDMDHENMFWYRQDPGLGLRLIYFSYDVKMKEKGDIPEGYSVSREKKERFSLILESASTNQTSMYLCASSGGGSLAFFGQGTRLTVV.

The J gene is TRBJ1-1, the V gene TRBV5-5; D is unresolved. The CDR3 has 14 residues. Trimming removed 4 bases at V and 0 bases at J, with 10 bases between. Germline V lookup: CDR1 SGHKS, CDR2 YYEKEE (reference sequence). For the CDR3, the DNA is TGTGCCAGCAGCGTCACAGCCATGAACACTGAAGCTTTCTTT. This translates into CASSVTAMNTEAFF. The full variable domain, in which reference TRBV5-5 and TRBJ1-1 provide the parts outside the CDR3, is DAGVTQSPTHLIKTRGQQVTLRCSPISGHKSVSWYQQVLGQGPQFIFQYYEKEERGRGNFPDRFSARQFPNYSSELNVNALLLGDSALYLCASSVTAMNTEAFFGQGTRLTVV.

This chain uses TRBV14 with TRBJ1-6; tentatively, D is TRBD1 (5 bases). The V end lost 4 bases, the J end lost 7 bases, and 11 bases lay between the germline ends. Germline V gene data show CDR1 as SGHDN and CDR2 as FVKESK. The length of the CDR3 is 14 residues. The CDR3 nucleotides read TGTGCCAGCAGCCCCGGGACGGGGAATTCACCCCTCCACTTT. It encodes CASSPGTGNSPLHF.

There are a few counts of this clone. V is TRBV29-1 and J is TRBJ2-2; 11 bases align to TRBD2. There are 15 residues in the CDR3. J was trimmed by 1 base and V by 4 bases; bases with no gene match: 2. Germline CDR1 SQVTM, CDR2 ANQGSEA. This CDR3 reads CSVGTSGLNTGELFF. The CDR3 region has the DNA TGCAGCGTTGGGACTAGCGGGCTGAACACCGGGGAGCTGTTTTTT.

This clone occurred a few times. The chain's CDR3 is CAWSGSYSSGQGGVDEQYF. Written as DNA, the CDR3 is TGTGCCTGGAGCGGTAGCTACTCCTCCGGACAGGGCGGGGTAGATGAGCAGTACTTC. The rearrangement links TRBV30 to TRBJ2-7, with TRBD1 matching 8 bases. V shed 3 bases and J 7 bases; nucleotides not matched to a gene: 26. The length of the CDR3 is 19 residues. Per the germline V gene, CDR1 is GTSNPN and CDR2 is SVGIG (reference sequence).

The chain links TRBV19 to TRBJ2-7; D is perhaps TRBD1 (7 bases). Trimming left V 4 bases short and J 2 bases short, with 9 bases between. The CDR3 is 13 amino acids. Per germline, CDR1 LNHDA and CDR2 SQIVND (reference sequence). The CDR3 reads CASSSGTAYEQYF. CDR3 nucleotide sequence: TGTGCCAGTAGTAGCGGGACAGCCTACGAGCAGTACTTC.

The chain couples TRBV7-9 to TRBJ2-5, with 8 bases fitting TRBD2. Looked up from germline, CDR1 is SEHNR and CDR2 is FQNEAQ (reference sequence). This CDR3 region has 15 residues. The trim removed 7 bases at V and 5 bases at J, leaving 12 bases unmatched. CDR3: CASTPLAGGAETQYF. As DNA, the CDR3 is TGTGCCAGCACCCCCCTGGCGGGGGGCGCGGAGACCCAGTACTTC.

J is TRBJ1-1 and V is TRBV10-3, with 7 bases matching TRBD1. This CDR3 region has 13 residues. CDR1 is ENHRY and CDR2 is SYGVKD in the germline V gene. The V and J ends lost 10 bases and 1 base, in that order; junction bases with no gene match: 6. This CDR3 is CATSGTENTEAFF. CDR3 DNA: TGTGCCACCTCCGGGACAGAGAACACTGAAGCTTTCTTT.

The CDR3 sequence: CASVPGAPLGYEQYF. CDR3 DNA: TGTGCCAGCGTCCCAGGAGCACCCCTTGGTTACGAGCAGTACTTC. The J gene is TRBJ2-7, the V gene TRBV28; D remains ambiguous. CDR3 length: 15 residues. Germline V gene data show CDR1 as MDHEN and CDR2 as SYDVKM. The V and J ends lost 8 bases and 4 bases respectively, with 21 bases between them.

Here the CDR3 reads CASSLASNSYNSPLHF. The CDR3 DNA sequence: TGTGCCAGCAGCTTGGCCAGCAACTCCTATAATTCACCCCTCCACTTT. This chain links TRBV5-6 with TRBJ1-6; no reliable D call. The germline V and J ends were trimmed by 0 bases and 0 bases, with 7 bases remaining between them. The length of the CDR3 is 16 residues. The V gene's germline CDR1 is SGHDT and CDR2 YYEEEE.